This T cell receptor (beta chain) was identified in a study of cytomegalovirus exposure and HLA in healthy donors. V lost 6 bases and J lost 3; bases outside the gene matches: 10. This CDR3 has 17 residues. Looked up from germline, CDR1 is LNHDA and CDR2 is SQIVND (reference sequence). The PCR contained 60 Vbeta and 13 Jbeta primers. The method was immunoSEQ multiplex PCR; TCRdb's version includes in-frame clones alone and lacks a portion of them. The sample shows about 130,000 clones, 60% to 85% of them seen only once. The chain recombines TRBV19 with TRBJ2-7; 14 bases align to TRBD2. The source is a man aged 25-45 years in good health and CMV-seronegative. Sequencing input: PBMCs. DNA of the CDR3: TGTGCCAGTAGGCTCAGACCAGGGACTAGCGGGAGCTACGAGCAGTACTTC. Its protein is CASRLRPGTSGSYEQYF. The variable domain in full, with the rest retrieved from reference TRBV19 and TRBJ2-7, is DGGITQSPKYLFRKEGQNVTLSCEQNLNHDAMYWYRQDPGQGLRLIYYSQIVNDFQKGDIAEGYSVSREKKESFPLTVTSAQKNPTAFYLCASRLRPGTSGSYEQYFGPGTRLTVT.